The clone carrying this T cell receptor (beta chain) was recorded many times. The CDR3 runs to 14 residues. Trimming cost V 3 bases and J 0 bases, with 8 bases left between them. This sample is part of a study of patients and donors after allogeneic stem cell transplantation. TCRdb processed the RT-PCR reads anew with MiXCR; each CDR3 protein has one entry. Of about 410,000 distinct CDR3 sequences listed, more than 15% are singletons. The specimen sequenced was blood, either unsorted or a sorted T cell fraction (not recorded which). The chain carries TRBV12-3 or TRBV12-4 and TRBJ1-2; a possible D gene is TRBD1 (5 bases). The clonotype originates from a human donor who was either an allogeneic HSCT recipient or a stem cell or donor lymphocyte infusion donor (not recorded which). It is not recorded whose cells these are; they may come from a transplant donor. The DNA for the CDR3 is TGTGCCAGCAGTTTGGGACGGTCTAACTATGGCTACACCTTC. Encoded protein: CASSLGRSNYGYTF.